The T cell receptor beta chain described here comes from a study of neoadjuvant anti-PD-1 for oral cavity cancer. At the level of the study: Patients without progression got a fourth dose around day 43.

V shed 7 bases and J shed 1 base, with 12 bases lying between them. The CDR3 consists of 13 residues. Per the germline V gene, CDR1 is SGHRS and CDR2 is YFSETQ. Described time point: after neoadjuvant nivolumab, at surgical resection. These oral cavity squamous cell carcinomas were HPV-negative and locally advanced. Most PBMC samples had roughly 0.45 ug input DNA in six replicates. Only in-frame clones appear in the TCRdb table, and some are missing; sequencing was by immunoSEQ multiplex PCR. Of about 32,000 clones in the sample, about 80% were seen once. The chain carries TRBV5-1 and TRBJ2-7; a weak D match, TRBD2 (5 bases). The sequence derives from a person between 35 and 79 years old with oral cavity squamous cell carcinoma. The sequencing used PBMCs, collected after nivolumab (anti-PD-1) treatment. The CDR3 reads CASCPGESYEQYF. Written as DNA, the CDR3 is TGCGCCAGCTGTCCCGGGGAATCCTACGAGCAGTACTTC. The complete variable domain, with remaining parts taken from reference TRBV5-1 and TRBJ2-7, reads KAGVTQTPRYLIKTRGQQVTLSCSPISGHRSVSWYQQTPGQGLQFLFEYFSETQRNKGNFPGRFSGRQFSNSRSEMNVSTLELGDSALYLCASCPGESYEQYFGPGTRLTVT.